These T cell receptor beta chains were read from a single sample in a study of T cells after somatic rescue of genetic block. The protocol was immunoSEQ multiplex PCR, while the TCRdb copy is restricted to in-frame clones and leaves out a portion. The table lists 67,000 or so clones, roughly 93% of them singletons. Sequencing used peripheral blood mononuclear cells (PBMCs). The receptor set was obtained from a man aged 25 to 40. The CDR3 runs from the conserved cysteine through the conserved F or W. The order of the fields is J gene, clone size, D gene, V gene, CDR3 protein, CDR3 DNA. D genes are given only for firm matches. Clone size is not always given. Where it is, it says once, few, many or a class for expanded clones.

>TRBJ1-5|NA|NA|TRBV28
CASSRKGSNQPQHF
TGTGCCAGCAGCAGAAAGGGTAGCAATCAGCCCCAGCATTTT
>TRBJ2-2|NA|NA|TRBV19
CASSGTWQLNTGELFF
TGTGCCAGTAGTGGGACGTGGCAGCTGAACACCGGGGAGCTGTTTTTT
>TRBJ1-6|once|TRBD1|TRBV5-1
CASSYDRGPNSPLHF
TGCGCCAGCAGCTACGACAGGGGGCCGAATTCACCCCTCCACTTT
>TRBJ2-2|NA|TRBD2|TRBV5-6
CASSFASGVGGELFF
TGTGCCAGCAGCTTCGCTAGCGGGGTTGGCGGGGAGCTGTTTTTT
>TRBJ2-7|NA|NA|TRBV28
CASSTGHEQYF
TGTGCCAGCTCGACGGGCCACGAGCAGTACTTC
>TRBJ1-2|few|NA|TRBV7-3
CASSLNPAGDSNGYTF
TGTGCCAGCAGCTTAAATCCGGCAGGAGACTCAAATGGCTACACCTTC
>TRBJ2-3|NA|TRBD2|TRBV4-2
CASGRLAGGRVDTQYF
TGTGCCAGCGGGAGGCTAGCGGGGGGACGAGTGGATACGCAGTATTTT
>TRBJ2-3|few|NA|TRBV7-8
CASSLDMPTPSTDTQYF
TGTGCCAGCAGCTTAGACATGCCCACCCCTAGCACAGATACGCAGTATTTT
>TRBJ2-7|NA|NA|TRBV7-9
CASSTPQGGSYEQYF
TGTGCCAGCAGTACCCCCCAGGGTGGGTCCTACGAGCAGTACTTC
>TRBJ2-1|NA|TRBD2|TRBV5-4
CASSLPAGGLNEQFF
TGTGCCAGCAGCTTGCCAGCGGGGGGCCTCAATGAGCAGTTCTTC
>TRBJ2-7|NA|TRBD1|TRBV7-2
CASRLGGFYEQYF
TGTGCCAGCAGGCTAGGGGGCTTCTACGAGCAGTACTTC
>TRBJ1-4|NA|TRBD1|TRBV30
CAWSDPGTGRRKLFF
TGTGCCTGGAGTGACCCCGGGACAGGGAGGAGGAAACTGTTTTTT
>TRBJ1-2|NA|NA|TRBV30
CAWSWGGSNYGYTF
TGTGCCTGGAGTTGGGGGGGGTCTAACTATGGCTACACCTTC
>TRBJ2-7|NA|TRBD1|TRBV5-1
CASSLGQGGEQYF
TGCGCCAGCAGCTTGGGACAGGGGGGCGAGCAGTACTTC
>TRBJ2-2|once|NA|TRBV4-1
CASSFYRTNTGELFF
TGCGCCAGCAGTTTCTACAGGACCAACACCGGGGAGCTGTTTTTT
>TRBJ2-7|once|TRBD1|TRBV10-3
CAISDPGQGEIEQYF
TGTGCCATCAGTGATCCGGGACAGGGGGAGATTGAGCAGTACTTC
>TRBJ2-5|NA|NA|TRBV18
CASSVHREQGTQYF
TGTGCCAGCTCAGTCCACAGGGAACAGGGGACCCAGTACTTC
>TRBJ2-1|NA|NA|TRBV6-1
CASSEAGGSSYNEQFF
TGTGCCAGCAGTGAAGCTGGCGGAAGCTCCTACAATGAGCAGTTCTTC
>TRBJ2-2|NA|NA|TRBV5-6
CASSHIRGAGLATGELFF
TGTGCCAGCAGCCATATACGAGGGGCTGGGCTGGCCACCGGGGAGCTGTTTTTT
>TRBJ2-5|NA|NA|TRBV6-5
CASSSSQGLQETQYF
TGTGCCAGCAGTTCTTCCCAGGGTTTACAAGAGACCCAGTACTTC
>TRBJ1-6|NA|TRBD1|TRBV15
CATSRDRQGGSPLHF
TGTGCCACCAGCAGAGACCGACAGGGTGGTTCACCCCTCCACTTT
>TRBJ2-3|NA|NA|TRBV6-5
CASSERRVTDTQYF
TGTGCCAGCAGTGAAAGACGCGTCACAGATACGCAGTATTTT
>TRBJ2-2|NA|NA|TRBV4-2
CASSQDFSGELFF
TGTGCCAGCAGCCAAGATTTCAGTGGGGAGCTGTTTTTT
>TRBJ1-1|NA|TRBD1|TRBV5-4
CASSFSTGTEAFF
TGTGCCAGCAGCTTCTCGACAGGGACTGAAGCTTTCTTT
>TRBJ1-2|NA|NA|TRBV19
CASSLGNYGYTF
TGTGCCAGTAGTCTGGGGAACTATGGCTACACCTTC
>TRBJ1-1|NA|NA|TRBV5-4
CASSLFSRGLNTEAFF
TGTGCCAGCAGCTTGTTTTCTCGGGGTTTGAACACTGAAGCTTTCTTT
>TRBJ1-6|NA|NA|TRBV5-1
CASSVQGEYNSPLHF
TGCGCCAGCAGTGTCCAGGGTGAATATAATTCACCCCTCCACTTT
>TRBJ2-1|NA|NA|TRBV4-3
CASSQGDLGSYNEQFF
TGCGCCAGCAGCCAAGGAGACCTAGGCTCCTACAATGAGCAGTTCTTC
>TRBJ1-2|NA|NA|TRBV6-6
CASSYLVSTAGYTF
TGTGCCAGCAGTTACTTGGTCTCAACGGCTGGCTACACCTTC
>TRBJ1-4|NA|TRBD1|TRBV2
CASSDLTGALEKLFF
TGTGCCAGCAGTGACCTGACAGGGGCTCTCGAAAAACTGTTTTTT
>TRBJ2-2|NA|TRBD1|TRBV6-5
CASSYSRQGPGELFF
TGTGCCAGCAGTTACTCCCGACAGGGACCCGGGGAGCTGTTTTTT
>TRBJ2-7|NA|NA|TRBV6-6
CASSKVMGYYEQYF
TGTGCCAGCTCTAAGGTAATGGGCTATTACGAGCAGTACTTC
>TRBJ2-1|NA|NA|TRBV6-4
CASSEEGNPLNNEQFF
TGTGCCAGCAGTGAGGAGGGGAATCCTCTTAACAATGAGCAGTTCTTC
>TRBJ1-2|NA|NA|TRBV4-1
CASSQQDSGADGYTF
TGCGCCAGCAGCCAACAGGACAGCGGGGCGGATGGCTACACCTTC
>TRBJ2-3|NA|TRBD2|TRBV30
CAWSKVLWISGGASTDTQYF
TGTGCCTGGAGTAAGGTCCTTTGGATTAGCGGGGGGGCTAGCACAGATACGCAGTATTTT
>TRBJ2-3|NA|TRBD1|TRBV19
CASSPLQGGTDTQYF
TGTGCCAGTAGCCCTCTACAGGGGGGCACAGATACGCAGTATTTT
>TRBJ2-5|NA|TRBD1|TRBV5-1
CASRRDRGETQYF
TGCGCCAGCAGAAGGGACAGGGGGGAGACCCAGTACTTC